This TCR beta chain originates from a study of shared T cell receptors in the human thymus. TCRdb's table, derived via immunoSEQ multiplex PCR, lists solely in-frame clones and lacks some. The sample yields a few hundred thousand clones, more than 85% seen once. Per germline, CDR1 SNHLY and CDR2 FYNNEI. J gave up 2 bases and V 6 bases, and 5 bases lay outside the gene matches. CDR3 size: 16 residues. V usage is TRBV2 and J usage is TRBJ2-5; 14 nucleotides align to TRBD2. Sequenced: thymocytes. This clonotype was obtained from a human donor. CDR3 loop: CASRGLAGDPQETQYF. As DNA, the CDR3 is TGTGCCAGCAGGGGACTAGCGGGAGACCCGCAAGAGACCCAGTACTTC.